This TCR beta chain stems from a study of TIL therapy for anti-PD-1-resistant metastatic lung cancer. Study overall: Patients had a median age of approximately 57 years (range about 35-85). Half of patients were current or former smokers.

Time point indicated: pre-treatment sample, taken before nivolumab and TIL therapy. Pleural nodules or supraclavicular lymph nodes made up most of the excised metastases sampled. Germline CDR1 SEHNR, CDR2 FQNEAQ (reference sequence). V shed 1 base and J shed 5 bases, with 15 bases lying between them. The CDR3 spans 16 residues. Sequencing used immunoSEQ v3. Libraries were prepared by immunoSEQ multiplex PCR; TCRdb keeps only in-frame clonotypes and omits some of them. The sample has some 90,000 clones, about three fifths seen once. This clone was seen a few times. The input for sequencing was tumor tissue, taken at baseline. This TCR came from a person between 25 and 79 years old with non-small cell lung cancer. The chain employs TRBV7-9 and TRBJ2-1, with D possibly matching TRBD1 (6 bases). CDR3 sequence: CASSLVRGKSDNEQFF. The CDR3 DNA sequence: TGTGCCAGCAGCTTAGTAAGGGGGAAATCCGACAATGAGCAGTTCTTC.